This is a list of T cell receptor beta chains from one sample in a study of cytomegalovirus exposure and HLA in healthy donors. Repertoires were generated with immunoSEQ multiplex PCR, while TCRdb's copy carries only in-frame clones and drops some. The sample's table shows 80,000 to 100,000 clones. What was sequenced was PBMCs. The receptor source for this set is a man in his forties or fifties in good health and CMV-seronegative. The CDR3 runs from the conserved cysteine through the conserved F or W. The order of the fields is J gene, D gene, V gene, CDR3 protein, CDR3 DNA. D genes are given only for firm matches.

J: TRBJ2-5; D: TRBD2; V: TRBV27; CDR3: CASSLREAGGQETQYF; DNA: TGTGCCAGCAGTTTAAGGGAGGCGGGGGGGCAAGAGACCCAGTACTTC
J: TRBJ1-2; D: .; V: TRBV27; CDR3: CASSFLGAGWGYTF; DNA: TGTGCCAGCAGTTTTCTAGGGGCGGGATGGGGCTACACCTTC
J: TRBJ1-1; D: .; V: TRBV2; CDR3: CASTRDTEAFF; DNA: TGTGCCAGCACGAGAGACACTGAAGCTTTCTTT
J: TRBJ1-2; D: .; V: TRBV4-1; CDR3: CASSQAAGALYGYTF; DNA: TGCGCCAGCAGCCAAGCAGCAGGGGCCCTCTATGGCTACACCTTC
J: TRBJ1-5; D: TRBD1; V: TRBV27; CDR3: CASSRTGLAQPQHF; DNA: TGTGCCAGCAGTCGGACAGGATTAGCTCAGCCCCAGCATTTT
J: TRBJ1-2; D: .; V: TRBV4-3; CDR3: CASSQGVGQQSSNYGYTF; DNA: TGCGCCAGCAGCCAAGGGGTTGGACAGCAATCGTCTAACTATGGCTACACCTTC
J: TRBJ2-5; D: .; V: TRBV4-2; CDR3: CASSQNGLTGETQYF; DNA: TGTGCCAGCAGTCAGAACGGACTAACTGGAGAGACCCAGTACTTC
J: TRBJ1-1; D: .; V: TRBV5-4; CDR3: CASSPQSRGHTEAFF; DNA: TGTGCCAGCAGCCCCCAAAGCCGAGGGCACACTGAAGCTTTCTTT
J: TRBJ2-1; D: TRBD1; V: TRBV29-1; CDR3: CSVLQGFDNEQFF; DNA: TGCAGCGTCTTACAGGGGTTCGACAATGAGCAGTTCTTC
J: TRBJ1-1; D: .; V: TRBV10-1; CDR3: CASSEGLGSNTEAFF; DNA: TGCGCCAGCAGTGAGGGCTTGGGCTCTAACACTGAAGCTTTCTTT
J: TRBJ2-7; D: TRBD1; V: TRBV18; CDR3: CASSPGTGGRYEQYF; DNA: TGTGCCAGCTCACCGGGGACAGGGGGCCGCTACGAGCAGTACTTC
J: TRBJ1-2; D: .; V: TRBV29-1; CDR3: CSVEGRLTGGYTF; DNA: TGCAGCGTTGAAGGCAGGTTGACGGGGGGCTACACCTTC
J: TRBJ1-2; D: .; V: TRBV18; CDR3: CASSPPRISAGIFYTF; DNA: TGTGCCAGCTCACCACCGCGCATCTCGGCAGGGATATTCTACACCTTC
J: TRBJ2-1; D: .; V: TRBV6-5; CDR3: CASSYKQDHNEQFF; DNA: TGTGCCAGCAGTTACAAACAGGACCACAATGAGCAGTTCTTC
J: TRBJ1-2; D: .; V: TRBV7-8; CDR3: CASSLGTGYGYTF; DNA: TGTGCCAGCAGCTTAGGAACAGGGTATGGCTACACCTTC
J: TRBJ1-2; D: TRBD1; V: TRBV10-3; CDR3: CAMGTGETYGYTF; DNA: TGTGCCATGGGGACAGGGGAGACCTATGGCTACACCTTC
J: TRBJ1-1; D: .; V: TRBV10-3; CDR3: CAISENQGIVAFF; DNA: TGTGCCATCAGTGAGAATCAGGGAATAGTCGCTTTCTTT
J: TRBJ1-5; D: .; V: TRBV6-5; CDR3: CASSYSRSNQPQHF; DNA: TGTGCCAGCAGTTACTCGAGGAGCAATCAGCCCCAGCATTTT
J: TRBJ1-2; D: .; V: TRBV9; CDR3: CASSAEGGDYGYTF; DNA: TGTGCCAGCAGCGCAGAAGGGGGAGACTATGGCTACACCTTC
J: TRBJ1-5; D: .; V: TRBV7-6; CDR3: CASSLGTGRGNQPQHF; DNA: TGTGCCAGCAGCTTAGGCACAGGTAGGGGCAATCAGCCCCAGCATTTT
J: TRBJ2-5; D: .; V: TRBV12-5; CDR3: CASGLADSRLYF; DNA: TGTGCTAGTGGTTTGGCTGACAGCAGATTGTACTTC
J: TRBJ1-3; D: TRBD1; V: TRBV5-1; CDR3: CASSPGQGGNTIYF; DNA: TGCGCCAGCAGCCCGGGACAGGGAGGAAACACCATATATTTT
J: TRBJ1-5; D: TRBD1; V: TRBV18; CDR3: CASSLQGPRGSNQPQHF; DNA: TGTGCCAGCTCACTACAGGGGCCCCGAGGTAGCAATCAGCCCCAGCATTTT
J: TRBJ2-1; D: TRBD2; V: TRBV7-3; CDR3: CASSSGSGGGVDEQFF; DNA: TGTGCCAGCAGCTCCGGTAGCGGGGGCGGGGTTGATGAGCAGTTCTTC
J: TRBJ2-5; D: TRBD1; V: TRBV4-3; CDR3: CASSQGQGPETQYF; DNA: TGCGCCAGCAGCCAAGGACAGGGGCCAGAGACCCAGTACTTC
J: TRBJ1-1; D: TRBD1; V: TRBV5-1; CDR3: CASSSLTGVNTEAFF; DNA: TGCGCCAGCAGCTCTTTGACAGGGGTGAACACTGAAGCTTTCTTT